Detailed here is one TCR beta chain. The clone's antigen remains unknown. The input lacks base qualities; no much larger clone sits a single base away. Library construction relied on the immunoSEQ multiplex PCR assay. For the multiplex PCR, a mixture combining 60 forward primers for TCR Vbeta segments and 13 reverse primers for TCR Jbeta segments was used. Amplification of the CDR3 region of rearranged TCR beta genes was performed with a multiplex PCR assay on genomic DNA. The Illumina HiSeq System was used to sequence the amplified TCR beta libraries as 87-base-pair reads. The study's own analysis went as follows. In a later analysis, tens of millions of unique TCR beta chains were counted across the 500 to 850 repertoires, and roughly 11 million of these chains were shared by at least two donors. Raw reads were error-corrected and collapsed into unique sequences by a nearest-neighbor algorithm in which closely related sequences were merged to remove PCR and sequencing errors. CDR3 sequences were aligned to IMGT reference sequences to assign V, D and J gene segments. Each retained sequence needed at least a six-nucleotide match to both a V gene segment and a J gene segment. A rearrangement was called productive if the CDR3 had no stop codons and remained in frame with V and J, and every other rearrangement was called non-productive. CDR3 was defined by IMGT convention, running from the second conserved V-encoded cysteine to the conserved J-encoded phenylalanine. Sequences without an unambiguous match to a single V gene segment were excluded from the earlier analysis of 500 to 700 of the donors. In an earlier analysis of 450 to 700 of the donors, V segments were called functional above 56.7% productive rearrangements and were called segregating when the between-donor standard deviation exceeded 5%. To diagnose cytomegalovirus status from the catalog of TCR beta chain sequences, a statistical classification framework was built. V and J gene assignment, in a later analysis, came from comparing TCR nucleotide sequences with IMGT/GENE-DB human TR gene sequences. The TCRdist pipeline was used in a later analysis to assign CDR3 sequences and most-parsimonious VDJ recombination scenarios. In a later analysis, each TCR beta chain was defined by its CDR3 amino acid sequence together with its V-gene family, and reads lacking a unique V-gene family were excluded. In a later analysis, a few hundred highly shared, low-generation-probability nucleotide sequences were removed to address suspected cross-contamination and a sequencing artifact. A later analysis calculated a clonal expansion index for each public chain from normalized within-repertoire ranks of inferred template counts. In a later analysis, generation probabilities were computed with a VDJ recombination model fitted to out-of-frame rearrangements, and the resulting probabilities were checked against IGoR. Hypergeometric tests were used in a later analysis to score TCR-TCR, TCR-HLA and TCR-CMV co-occurrence, with a repertoire-size bias correction applied to the TCR pairs. False discovery rates were estimated in a later analysis by permuting HLA or CMV assignments 20 times. In a later analysis, co-occurring TCRs were grouped using DBSCAN, with TCRdist sequence similarity added in when clustering inside HLA-allele-positive subsets. For co-occurrence clustering, repertoires with fewer than 30,000 or more than 120,000 public chains were excluded, along with five or six repertoires with anomalous nucleotide sharing. TCRdb re-hosts the immuneACCESS table, in-frame sequences only. Its copies lack some clones; in the studies checked, an unresolved V gene accounts for under half of them, and the cause for the rest is not known. V and J calls and clone size are those listed in that table; D and trimming were worked out from the DNA. This sample has 85,000 to 120,000 clones in its table, and about 71% of those were observed once. 0.65% to 0.85% of the sample belongs to the ten largest clones.

The data derive from a study of cytomegalovirus exposure and HLA in healthy donors (TCRdb year 2017). In terms of the full investigation: An earlier analysis of roughly 500 of the donors reported 250 to 300 Gb of sequence data and roughly 100 million unique TCR beta sequences from about 179 million T cells. The study aimed to test whether signatures of past pathogen exposure could be identified by cataloging public T cell receptors. Donor age, sex, ethnicity and CMV serostatus were compiled alongside the repertoire data. Every discovery cohort repertoire had been produced on one sequencing platform. In a later genetic analysis, genome-wide SNP genotypes for about three fifths of the roughly 670 donors were used, and that subset was treated as a discovery cohort. To predict cytomegalovirus infection status, the study brought together high-throughput TCR immunosequencing, statistical association of individual TCRs with disease status, and machine learning. Among the approximately 420 genotyped donors, around 81% belonged to the genetic ancestry cluster associated with self-reported Caucasian donors. Among 398 genotyped donors of the cohort, an average of approximately 240,000 unique TCR beta nucleotide sequences were sequenced per donor, around 20% of them non-productive. Along with the roughly 710-subject first cohort, a separate validation cohort of over a hundred different subjects was used. The study used immunosequencing to profile the T cell repertoires of 666 subjects and linked those repertoires to cytomegalovirus serostatus. HLA typing included class I and class II loci at four-digit resolution. To decide whether each TCR beta V gene segment behaved as functional or pseudogenic, an earlier analysis of approximately 590 of the donors relied on high-throughput TCR beta sequencing. An early release that covered around 590 HLA-typed donors contained around 330 gigabases of sequencing data and around 80 million unique TCR sequences. Typing coverage varied by locus: about 629-630 donors for A, B, C, DRB1 and DQB1; 500 to 550 for DQA1; about 570 for DPA1; 450 to 480 for DPB1. In the later analysis, no new phenotypic data were used to find candidate immune exposures; instead, reliance was placed on TCR beta sequences and their occurrence across donors. Four to six DR-DQ haplotypes were handled as single units for association and clustering, since linkage in the cohort was strong. A later analysis re-analyzed previously published TCR beta repertoires from roughly 630 donors and added high-resolution HLA genotyping to study TCR occurrence patterns. The paper's findings and limits, for the study overall: In a later analysis, the rate of TCR association differed among HLA loci, with DRB1 alleles having the most associated TCRs and HLA-C alleles having the fewest. In the study, around 150 TCR beta chains were listed as associated with cytomegalovirus. Linkage disequilibrium might explain the correlated functional status among segregating V segments, but an unknown experimental factor could not be ruled out. Because counts were too low, approximately 18 rarely observed V segments, including chromosome 9 orphons, were excluded from the earlier analysis of a few hundred of the donors. In both the original and validation cohorts, the classifier was reported to diagnose cytomegalovirus status with high specificity and sensitivity. Broadly in line with IMGT annotations, most TCR beta V segments showed up in productive rearrangements about 90% or about 30% of the time in an earlier analysis of approximately 600 of the donors. A few of the identified cytomegalovirus-associated TCR beta chains were confirmed in vitro to be specific for cytomegalovirus antigens. Across donors, most TCR sequences were observed very rarely, whereas some public TCRs were present in many individuals. A further reported finding was that TCR beta sequences accurately predicted the HLA-A and HLA-B alleles for most subjects in the first cohort. Because the 87-base-pair reads could not distinguish some IMGT-functional V segments, including TRBV6-2 and TRBV6-3, those segments were excluded. The authors suggested that the approach could potentially be generalized to other disease states and immunological phenotypes. Only TCR beta chains were sequenced in this cohort, and the absence of alpha or paired-chain data limited detectable features. An association between a missense DCLRE1C variant and V-gene and J-gene trimming of TCR beta chains was found in a later genetic analysis and replicated in an independent cohort. A later analysis found that most CMV-associated TCR beta chains appeared HLA-restricted, with HLA associations seemingly driven largely by CMV exposure. The sequencing pipeline was judged likely to have produced a cluster of highly shared sequence variants as a technical artifact. Specific HLA alleles were associated with 18,000 or so TCR beta sequences at a false discovery rate of 0.05 in a later analysis. Roughly uniform sequencing depth across donors was assumed in presence/absence analyses, although this assumption may not hold. Strong co-occurrence of HLA alleles, especially DR and DQ, made assigning TCR associations to individual alleles difficult. A later analysis reported that several top co-occurrence clusters appeared linked to parvovirus B19, influenza, CMV and Epstein-Barr virus. HLA typing was unavailable for some donors at each locus, so association tests used only the typed subset. CMV serostatus was the only immune exposure information available for the cohort. According to a later genetic analysis, donors in an Asian-associated ancestry cluster had fewer N-insertions in productive TCRs than the approximately 650-donor mean. Compared with equally common non-associated chains, HLA-associated TCR beta chains in a later analysis were more clonally expanded and had lower generation probabilities.

The cohort consisted of 670 or so healthy bone marrow donors. At the time of sampling, every cohort member was nominally healthy, though immune exposures that went unrecorded were likely present. The donor was CMV seronegative and was included in the group of 352 seronegative cohort members. Each donor provided a peripheral blood sample, and peripheral blood mononuclear cells were used for TCR beta sequencing. The Qiagen DNeasy Blood Extraction Kit was used to extract genomic DNA from the blood cell samples. As encoded in the germline V gene, CDR1 is LGHNA while CDR2 is YSLEER. V is reduced by 5 bases and J by 0 bases, leaving a spacing of 7 bases between them. Including the terminal cysteine and phenylalanine, the CDR3 comprises 13 residues. The only DNA kept is the CDR3, 39 bases in frame from the first base.

This clonotype originated in a boy aged 10-17 years in good health and CMV-seronegative. Sequencing input: PBMCs. In this chain, TRBV4-3 is recombined with TRBJ1-1, with an unclear D gene assignment. Read as DNA, the sequence is TGCGCCAGCAGCAAAACACTGAACACTGAAGCTTTCTTT. This encodes CASSKTLNTEAFF.